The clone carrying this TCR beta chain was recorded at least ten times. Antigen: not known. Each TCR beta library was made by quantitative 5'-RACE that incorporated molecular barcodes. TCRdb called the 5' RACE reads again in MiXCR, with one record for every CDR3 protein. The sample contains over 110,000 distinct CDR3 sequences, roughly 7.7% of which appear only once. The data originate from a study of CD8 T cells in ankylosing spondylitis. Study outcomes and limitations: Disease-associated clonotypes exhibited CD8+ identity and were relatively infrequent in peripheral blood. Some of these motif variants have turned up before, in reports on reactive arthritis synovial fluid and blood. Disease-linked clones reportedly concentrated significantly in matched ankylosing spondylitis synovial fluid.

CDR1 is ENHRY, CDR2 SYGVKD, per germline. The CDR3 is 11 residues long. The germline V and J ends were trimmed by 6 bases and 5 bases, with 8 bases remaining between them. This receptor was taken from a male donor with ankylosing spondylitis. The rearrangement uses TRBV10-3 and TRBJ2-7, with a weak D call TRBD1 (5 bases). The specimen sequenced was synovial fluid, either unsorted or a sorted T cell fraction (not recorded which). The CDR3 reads CAIRQGDEQYF. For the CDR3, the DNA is TGTGCCATCAGGCAGGGTGACGAGCAGTACTTC.